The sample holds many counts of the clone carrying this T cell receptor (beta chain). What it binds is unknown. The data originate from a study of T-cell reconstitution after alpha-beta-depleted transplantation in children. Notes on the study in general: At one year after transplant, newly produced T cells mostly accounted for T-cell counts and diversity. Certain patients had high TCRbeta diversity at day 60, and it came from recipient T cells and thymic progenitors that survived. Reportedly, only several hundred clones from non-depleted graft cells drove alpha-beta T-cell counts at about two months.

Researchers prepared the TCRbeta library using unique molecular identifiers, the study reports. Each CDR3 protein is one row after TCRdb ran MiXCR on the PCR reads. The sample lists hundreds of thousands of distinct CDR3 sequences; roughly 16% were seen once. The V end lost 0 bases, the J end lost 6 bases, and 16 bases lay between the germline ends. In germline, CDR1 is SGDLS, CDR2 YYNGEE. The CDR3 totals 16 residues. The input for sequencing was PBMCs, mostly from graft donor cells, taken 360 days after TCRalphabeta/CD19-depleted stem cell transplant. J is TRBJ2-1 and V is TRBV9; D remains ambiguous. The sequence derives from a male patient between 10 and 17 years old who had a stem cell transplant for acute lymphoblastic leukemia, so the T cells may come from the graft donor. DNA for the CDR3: TGTGCCAGCAGCGTAGCGAACCAGCTCTTTTTCAATGAGCAGTTCTTC. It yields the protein CASSVANQLFFNEQFF.